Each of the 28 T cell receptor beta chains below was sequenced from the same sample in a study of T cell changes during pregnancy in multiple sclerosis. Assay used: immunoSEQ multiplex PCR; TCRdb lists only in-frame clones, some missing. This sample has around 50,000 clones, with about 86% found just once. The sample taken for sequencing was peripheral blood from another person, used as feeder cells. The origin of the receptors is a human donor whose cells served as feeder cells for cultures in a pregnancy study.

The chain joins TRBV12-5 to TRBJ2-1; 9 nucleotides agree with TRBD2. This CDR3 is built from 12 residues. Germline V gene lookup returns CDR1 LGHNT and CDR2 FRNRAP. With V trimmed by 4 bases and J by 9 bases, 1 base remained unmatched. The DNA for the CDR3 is TGTGCTAGTGGTTCTAGCGGGATTGAGCAGTTCTTC. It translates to CASGSSGIEQFF.

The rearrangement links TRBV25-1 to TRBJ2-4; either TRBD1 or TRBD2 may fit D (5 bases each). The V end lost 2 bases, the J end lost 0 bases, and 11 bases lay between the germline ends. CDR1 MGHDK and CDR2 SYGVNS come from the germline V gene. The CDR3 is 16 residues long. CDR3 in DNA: TGTGCCAGCAGTGAAGCCGGGACGCTAGCCAAAAACATTCAGTACTTC. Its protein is CASSEAGTLAKNIQYF.

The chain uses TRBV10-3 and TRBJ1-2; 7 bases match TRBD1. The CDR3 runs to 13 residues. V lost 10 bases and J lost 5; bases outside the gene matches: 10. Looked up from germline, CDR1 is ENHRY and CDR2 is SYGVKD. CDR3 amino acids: CASSPGTEYGYTF. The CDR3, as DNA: TGTGCCAGTTCCCCGGGGACAGAATATGGCTACACCTTC.

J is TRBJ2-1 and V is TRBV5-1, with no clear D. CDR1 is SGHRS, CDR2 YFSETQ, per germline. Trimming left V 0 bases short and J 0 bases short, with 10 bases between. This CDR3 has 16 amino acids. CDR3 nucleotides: TGCGCCAGCAGCTTGGCCGGCAGCAACTCCTACAATGAGCAGTTCTTC. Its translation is CASSLAGSNSYNEQFF.

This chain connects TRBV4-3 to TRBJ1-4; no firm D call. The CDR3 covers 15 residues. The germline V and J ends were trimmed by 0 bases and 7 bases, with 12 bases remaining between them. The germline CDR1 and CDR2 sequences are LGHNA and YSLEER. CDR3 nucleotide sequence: TGCGCCAGCAGCCAAGAATGGCAGAAGAGTGAAAAACTGTTTTTT. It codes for CASSQEWQKSEKLFF.

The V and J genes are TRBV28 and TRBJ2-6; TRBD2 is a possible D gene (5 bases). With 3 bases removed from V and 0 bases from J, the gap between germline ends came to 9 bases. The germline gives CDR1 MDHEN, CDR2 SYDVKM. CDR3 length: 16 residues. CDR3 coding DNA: TGTGCCAGCAGTTTCCGGGGTTACTCTGGGGCCAACGTCCTGACTTTC. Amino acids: CASSFRGYSGANVLTF.

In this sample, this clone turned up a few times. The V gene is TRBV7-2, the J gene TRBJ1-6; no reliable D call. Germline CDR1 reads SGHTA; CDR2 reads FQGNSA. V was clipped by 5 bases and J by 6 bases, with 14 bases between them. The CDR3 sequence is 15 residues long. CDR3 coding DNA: TGTGCCAGCAGCCTCGGAGGCTTGGGTAATTCACCCCTCCACTTT. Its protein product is CASSLGGLGNSPLHF. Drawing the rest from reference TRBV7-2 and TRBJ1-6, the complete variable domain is GAGVSQSPSNKVTEKGKDVELRCDPISGHTALYWYRQSLGQGLEFLIYFQGNSAPDKSGLPSDRFSAERTGGSVSTLTIQRTQQEDSAVYLCASSLGGLGNSPLHFGNGTRLTVT.

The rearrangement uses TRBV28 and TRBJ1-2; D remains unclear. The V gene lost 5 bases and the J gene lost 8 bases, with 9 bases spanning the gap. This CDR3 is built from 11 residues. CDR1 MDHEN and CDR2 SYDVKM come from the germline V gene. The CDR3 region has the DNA TGTGCCAGCAGTGGACTGGGCGGCTACACCTTC. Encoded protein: CASSGLGGYTF.

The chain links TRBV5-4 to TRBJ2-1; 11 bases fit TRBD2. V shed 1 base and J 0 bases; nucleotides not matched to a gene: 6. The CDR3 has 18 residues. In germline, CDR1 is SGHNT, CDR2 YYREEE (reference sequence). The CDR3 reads CASSLRLAGGSSYNEQFF. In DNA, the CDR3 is TGTGCCAGCAGCTTGCGGCTAGCGGGGGGAAGCTCCTACAATGAGCAGTTCTTC. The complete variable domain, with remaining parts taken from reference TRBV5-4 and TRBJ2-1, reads ETGVTQSPTHLIKTRGQQVTLRCSSQSGHNTVSWYQQALGQGPQFIFQYYREEENGRGNFPPRFSGLQFPNYSSELNVNALELDDSALYLCASSLRLAGGSSYNEQFFGPGTRLTVL.

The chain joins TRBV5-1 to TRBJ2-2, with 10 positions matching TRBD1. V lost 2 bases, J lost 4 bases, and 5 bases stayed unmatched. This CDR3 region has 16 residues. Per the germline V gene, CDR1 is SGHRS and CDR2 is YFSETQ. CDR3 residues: CASSLPGQGTTGELFF. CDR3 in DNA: TGCGCCAGCAGCTTACCGGGACAGGGGACCACCGGGGAGCTGTTTTTT.

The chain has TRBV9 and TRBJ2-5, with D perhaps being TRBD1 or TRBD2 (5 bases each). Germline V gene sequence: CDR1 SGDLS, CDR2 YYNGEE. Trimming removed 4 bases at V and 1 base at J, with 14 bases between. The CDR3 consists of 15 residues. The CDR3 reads CASSPRSGTQETQYF. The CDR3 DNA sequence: TGTGCCAGCAGCCCCCGTTCCGGGACCCAAGAGACCCAGTACTTC.

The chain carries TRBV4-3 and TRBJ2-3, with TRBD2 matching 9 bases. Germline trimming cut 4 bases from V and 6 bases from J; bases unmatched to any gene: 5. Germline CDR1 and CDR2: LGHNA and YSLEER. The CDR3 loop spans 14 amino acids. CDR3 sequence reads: CASSRIAGADTQYF. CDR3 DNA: TGCGCCAGCAGCCGGATAGCGGGGGCCGATACGCAGTATTTT.

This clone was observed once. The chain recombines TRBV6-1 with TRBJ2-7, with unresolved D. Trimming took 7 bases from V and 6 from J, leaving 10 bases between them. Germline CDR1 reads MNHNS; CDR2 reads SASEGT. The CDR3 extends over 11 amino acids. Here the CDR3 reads CASIRYREQYF. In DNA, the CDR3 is TGTGCCAGCATACGGTACCGCGAGCAGTACTTC.

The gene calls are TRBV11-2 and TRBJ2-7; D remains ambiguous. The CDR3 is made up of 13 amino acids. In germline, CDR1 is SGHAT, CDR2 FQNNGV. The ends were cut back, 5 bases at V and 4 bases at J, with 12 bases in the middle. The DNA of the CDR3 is TGTGCCAGCAGCCCCCTGACGGGTTACGAGCAGTACTTC. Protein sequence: CASSPLTGYEQYF.

The DNA for the CDR3 is TGTGCCAGCAGTTACGAGGTTGTCACAGATACGCAGTATTTT. This sequence encodes CASSYEVVTDTQYF. This rearrangement joins TRBV6-5 to TRBJ2-3; D gene ambiguous. Germline assignment: CDR1 MNHEY and CDR2 SVGAGI. The V end was cut by 2 bases, the J end by 2 bases, with 8 bases between. This CDR3 region has 14 residues.

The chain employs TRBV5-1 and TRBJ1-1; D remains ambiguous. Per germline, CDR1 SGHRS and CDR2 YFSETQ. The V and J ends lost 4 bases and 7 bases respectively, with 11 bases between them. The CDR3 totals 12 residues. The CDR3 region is CASSQTRDEAFF. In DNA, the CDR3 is TGCGCCAGCAGCCAAACCCGGGATGAAGCTTTCTTT.

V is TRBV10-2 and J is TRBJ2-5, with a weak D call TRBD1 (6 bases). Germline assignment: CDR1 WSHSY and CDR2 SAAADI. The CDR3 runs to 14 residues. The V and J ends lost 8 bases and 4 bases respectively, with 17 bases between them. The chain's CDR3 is CASHSGALRETQYF. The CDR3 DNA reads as TGCGCCAGCCACTCAGGGGCCCTTAGAGAGACCCAGTACTTC.

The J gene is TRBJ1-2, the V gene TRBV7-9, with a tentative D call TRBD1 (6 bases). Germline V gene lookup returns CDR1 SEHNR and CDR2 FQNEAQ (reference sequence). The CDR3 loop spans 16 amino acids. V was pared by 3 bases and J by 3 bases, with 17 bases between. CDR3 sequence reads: CASSFSTPRGYYGYTF. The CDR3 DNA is TGTGCCAGCAGCTTCAGTACACCCAGGGGCTACTATGGCTACACCTTC.

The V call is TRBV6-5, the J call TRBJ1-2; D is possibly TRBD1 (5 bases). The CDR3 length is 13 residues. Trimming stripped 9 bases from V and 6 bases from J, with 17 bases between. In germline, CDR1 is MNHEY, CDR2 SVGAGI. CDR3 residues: CASRGAMEDGYTF. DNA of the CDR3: TGTGCCAGTCGGGGCGCGATGGAGGATGGCTACACCTTC.

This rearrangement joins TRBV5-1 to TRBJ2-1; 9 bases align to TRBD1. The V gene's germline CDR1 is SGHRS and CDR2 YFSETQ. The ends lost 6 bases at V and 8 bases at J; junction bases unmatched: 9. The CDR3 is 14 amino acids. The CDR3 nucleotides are TGCGCCAGCATAAGGGGGACAGGGAGCTATGAGCAGTTCTTC. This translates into CASIRGTGSYEQFF.

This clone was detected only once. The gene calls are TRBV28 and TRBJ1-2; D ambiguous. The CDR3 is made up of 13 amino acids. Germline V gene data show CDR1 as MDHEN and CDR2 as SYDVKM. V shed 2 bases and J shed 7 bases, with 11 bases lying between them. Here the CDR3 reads CASSLDPGGGYTF. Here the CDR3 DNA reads TGTGCCAGCAGTTTAGACCCTGGCGGTGGCTACACCTTC.

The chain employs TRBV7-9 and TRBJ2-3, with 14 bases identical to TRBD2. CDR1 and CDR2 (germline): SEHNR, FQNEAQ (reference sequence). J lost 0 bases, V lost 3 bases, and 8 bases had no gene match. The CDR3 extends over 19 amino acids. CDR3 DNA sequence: TGTGCCAGCAGCTTCGGACTAGCGGGGGGCTCTTTCAGCACAGATACGCAGTATTTT. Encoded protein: CASSFGLAGGSFSTDTQYF.

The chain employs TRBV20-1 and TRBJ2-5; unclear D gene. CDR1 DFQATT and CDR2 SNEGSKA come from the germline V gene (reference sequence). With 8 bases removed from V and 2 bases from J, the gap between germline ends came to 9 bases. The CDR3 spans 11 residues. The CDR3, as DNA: TGCAGTTCAAGAAAACAAGAGACCCAGTACTTC. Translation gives CSSRKQETQYF.

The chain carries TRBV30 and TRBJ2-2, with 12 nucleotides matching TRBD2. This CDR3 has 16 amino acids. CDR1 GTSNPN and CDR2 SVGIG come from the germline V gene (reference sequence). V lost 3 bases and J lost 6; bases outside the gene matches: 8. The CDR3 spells CAWSPWTSGISGELFF. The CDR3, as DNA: TGTGCCTGGAGCCCCTGGACTAGCGGGATCTCCGGGGAGCTGTTTTTT.

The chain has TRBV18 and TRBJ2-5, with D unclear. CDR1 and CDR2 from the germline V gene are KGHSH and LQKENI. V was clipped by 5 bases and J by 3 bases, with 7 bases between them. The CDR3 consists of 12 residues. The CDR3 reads CASSWAEETQYF. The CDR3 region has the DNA TGTGCCAGCTCATGGGCAGAAGAGACCCAGTACTTC.

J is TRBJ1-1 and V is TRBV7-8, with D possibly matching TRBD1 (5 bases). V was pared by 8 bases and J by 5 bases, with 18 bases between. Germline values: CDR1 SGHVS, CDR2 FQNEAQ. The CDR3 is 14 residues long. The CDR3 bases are TGTGCCAGCGCCGGGGCCCGAACGAGGACTGAAGCTTTCTTT. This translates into CASAGARTRTEAFF.

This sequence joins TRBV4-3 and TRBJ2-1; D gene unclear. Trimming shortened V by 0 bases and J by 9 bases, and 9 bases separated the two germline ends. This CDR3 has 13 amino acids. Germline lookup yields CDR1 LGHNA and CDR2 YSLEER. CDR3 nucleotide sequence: TGCGCCAGCAGCCAAGAATCTTGGGGTGAGCAGTTCTTC. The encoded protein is CASSQESWGEQFF.

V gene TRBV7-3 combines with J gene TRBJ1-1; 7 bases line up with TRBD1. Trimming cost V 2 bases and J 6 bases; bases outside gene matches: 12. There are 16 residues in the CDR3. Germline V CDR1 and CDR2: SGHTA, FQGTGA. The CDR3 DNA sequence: TGTGCCAGCAGCTTAGAGGGGGCGGCTCCGAGCGCTGAAGCTTTCTTT. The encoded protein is CASSLEGAAPSAEAFF.